The rows below give T cell receptor beta chains drawn from one sample of a study of T-cell reconstitution after alpha-beta-depleted transplantation in children. One entry per CDR3 protein results from TCRdb running MiXCR on the PCR reads. Of hundreds of thousands of distinct CDR3 sequences listed, around 12% are singletons. The starting material was PBMCs, obtained before TCRalphabeta/CD19-depleted stem cell transplant. These receptors all come from a girl aged 2 to 9 with congenital amegakaryocytic thrombocytopenia, due to receive a stem cell transplant. The CDR3 runs from the conserved cysteine through the conserved F or W. The order of the fields is V gene, CDR3 length, J gene, D gene, clone size, CDR3 protein, CDR3 DNA. The D gene is left open where the match is weak. Clone sizes are given selectively: once, few, many, or a class where the clone is expanded.

V gene: TRBV4-2
CDR3 length: 12
J gene: TRBJ1-4
D gene: .
clone size: .
CDR3 protein: CASSPELEKLFF
CDR3 DNA: TGTGCCAGCAGCCCGGAGCTAGAAAAACTGTTTTTT

V gene: TRBV20-1
CDR3 length: 14
J gene: TRBJ2-5
D gene: TRBD1
clone size: many
CDR3 protein: CSAREVTGAETQYF
CDR3 DNA: TGCAGTGCTAGAGAAGTGACAGGGGCGGAGACCCAGTACTTC

V gene: TRBV20-1
CDR3 length: 19
J gene: TRBJ2-7
D gene: .
clone size: .
CDR3 protein: CSARDRWGTSAPPSYEQYF
CDR3 DNA: TGCAGTGCTAGAGATAGGTGGGGCACGAGCGCACCACCCTCCTACGAGCAGTACTTC

V gene: TRBV5-1
CDR3 length: 15
J gene: TRBJ1-4
D gene: TRBD1
clone size: many
CDR3 protein: CASSFDGTGSWRLFF
CDR3 DNA: TGCGCCAGCAGCTTTGATGGGACAGGTTCTTGGAGACTGTTTTTT

V gene: TRBV10-3
CDR3 length: 12
J gene: TRBJ1-1
D gene: .
clone size: many
CDR3 protein: CAISAASTEAFF
CDR3 DNA: TGTGCCATCAGTGCTGCCAGCACTGAAGCTTTCTTT

V gene: TRBV7-9
CDR3 length: 16
J gene: TRBJ2-1
D gene: .
clone size: many
CDR3 protein: CASSPAPWSSYNEQFF
CDR3 DNA: TGTGCCAGCAGTCCGGCCCCGTGGTCCTCCTACAATGAGCAGTTCTTC

V gene: TRBV20-1
CDR3 length: 15
J gene: TRBJ2-1
D gene: .
clone size: many
CDR3 protein: CSASDLERSYNEQFF
CDR3 DNA: TGCAGTGCATCCGACTTAGAGAGGTCCTACAATGAGCAGTTCTTC

V gene: TRBV5-1
CDR3 length: 15
J gene: TRBJ1-5
D gene: .
clone size: few
CDR3 protein: CASSSSGDSNQPQHF
CDR3 DNA: TGCGCCAGCAGCTCTTCAGGGGATAGCAATCAGCCCCAGCATTTT

V gene: TRBV6-5
CDR3 length: 16
J gene: TRBJ1-6
D gene: TRBD1
clone size: .
CDR3 protein: CASSSFPGQVARSLHF
CDR3 DNA: TGTGCCAGCAGTTCGTTCCCGGGACAGGTGGCTCGGTCCCTCCACTTT

V gene: TRBV11-2
CDR3 length: 14
J gene: TRBJ2-3
D gene: .
clone size: few
CDR3 protein: CASYINPGTDTQYF
CDR3 DNA: TGTGCCAGCTATATCAATCCGGGTACAGATACGCAGTATTTT

V gene: TRBV5-6
CDR3 length: 13
J gene: TRBJ2-7
D gene: .
clone size: few
CDR3 protein: CASINRASYEQYF
CDR3 DNA: TGTGCCAGCATAAACAGGGCTTCCTACGAGCAGTACTTC